The clone carrying this T cell receptor beta chain was seen only once. Its antigen remains unknown. CD4+ cells were split into CD45RA+ naive and CD45RA-negative memory subsets. These data are taken from a study of shared clonotypes between healthy human individuals. Points from the study as a whole: The study generally estimated greater richness for naive than memory subsets. A handful of donors showed sharing of about 5.5% of naive CD4 clonotypes.

V lost 6 bases to trimming and J lost 0 bases; unmatched junction nucleotides: 4. CDR1 and CDR2 from the germline V gene are MGHDK and SYGVNS. The CDR3 has 14 residues. The repertoire was sequenced with immunoSEQ multiplex PCR; TCRdb's copy has only in-frame clones and lacks some. The sample gives around 340,000 clones, about 70% of which show up once; about 9.4% is in the top ten. V and J are TRBV25-1 and TRBJ2-7, with 8 bases fitting TRBD2. The sequence came from a man aged 30-40 years in good health. The sample taken for sequencing was memory CD4+ T cells sorted from blood. The subset is: CD45RA-negative fraction. In DNA form, the CDR3 reads TGTGCCAGCAGAGAGCGGGGGATCTCCTACGAGCAGTACTTC. This codes for CASRERGISYEQYF.